The rows below give T cell receptor beta chains drawn from one sample of a study of molecular identifiers for immune sequencing clone quantification. TCRdb ran MiXCR on the PCR reads and lists one entry per CDR3 protein. The table shows 60,000 to 80,000 distinct CDR3 sequences, with about 18% occurring only once. The sequenced sample consisted of naive CD8+ T cells from blood, with Jurkat cell RNA spiked in. Receptors were obtained from a human donor in good health. Some libraries in this study had Jurkat cell RNA spiked in. The conserved cysteine and the conserved F or W are not part of the CDR3 here. A D gene is named only where the DNA matches it firmly. Clone sizes are given selectively: once, few, many, or a class where the clone is expanded.

abundance,j_gene,d_gene,v_gene,CDR3aa
many,TRBJ2-2,NA,TRBV6-2/TRBV6-3,ASRVSRTGTGELF
many,TRBJ2-2,TRBD2,TRBV7-6,ASSLAQTGTSSNTGELF
many,TRBJ2-3,TRBD1,TRBV4-1,ASSQEITTGSVGDTQY
few,TRBJ1-5,NA,TRBV25-1,AGSEQHSNQPQH
many,TRBJ2-7,NA,TRBV10-2,ASSDRLRSYEQY
many,TRBJ2-1,NA,TRBV11-2,ASSFFYNEQF
few,TRBJ2-2,TRBD2,TRBV12-5,ASGLDTSGGTGELF
many,TRBJ2-3,NA,TRBV14,ASSQDRVRLLSTDTQY
many,TRBJ1-1,TRBD1,TRBV12-3/TRBV12-4,ASSFQGASNTEAF
NA,TRBJ2-7,NA,TRBV4-1,VSSQDAAAYEQY
many,TRBJ2-3,NA,TRBV9,ASSPGTRADTQY
many,TRBJ2-5,NA,TRBV6-5,ASSYLPVAVGQETQY
NA,TRBJ2-2,NA,TRBV20-1,SARGASHDTGELF
NA,TRBJ2-1,NA,TRBV29-1,SVLVGLAAEQF